This T cell receptor (beta chain) was sequenced during a study of identical twins. Study outcomes and limitations: Those out-of-frame alpha sequences shared by twins showed an excess of low generation probability. Insertions were reduced in abundant cord blood beta clonotypes but not in memory repertoires. Zero-insertion analyses could be partly confounded by invariant MAIT and iNKT cells.

On this clonotype itself: What it recognizes is unknown.

The CDR3 has 15 amino acids. Germline lookup yields CDR1 SGHVS and CDR2 FQNEAQ. J was trimmed by 2 bases and V by 5 bases; bases with no gene match: 4. With template switching, a universal primer site was added, and the cDNA carried unique molecular identifiers. MiXCR was run by TCRdb on the 5' RACE reads, yielding one entry per CDR3 protein. The table has about 240,000 distinct CDR3 sequences, more than 9% seen once. Sequencing used memory T cells sorted from blood. The chain recombines TRBV7-8 with TRBJ2-7; the match to TRBD2 covers 12 bases. The clonotype was recovered from a man aged 50 to 59 in good health. The CDR3 DNA follows: TGTGCCAGCAGCCCCAGACTAGCGGGGGCCTACGAGCAGTACTTC. As protein: CASSPRLAGAYEQYF. Full variable domain (rest looked up from reference TRBV7-8 and TRBJ2-7): GAGVSQSPRYKVAKRGQDVALRCDPISGHVSLFWYQQALGQGPEFLTYFQNEAQLDKSGLPSDRFFAERPEGSVSTLKIQRTQQEDSAVYLCASSPRLAGAYEQYFGPGTRLTVT.